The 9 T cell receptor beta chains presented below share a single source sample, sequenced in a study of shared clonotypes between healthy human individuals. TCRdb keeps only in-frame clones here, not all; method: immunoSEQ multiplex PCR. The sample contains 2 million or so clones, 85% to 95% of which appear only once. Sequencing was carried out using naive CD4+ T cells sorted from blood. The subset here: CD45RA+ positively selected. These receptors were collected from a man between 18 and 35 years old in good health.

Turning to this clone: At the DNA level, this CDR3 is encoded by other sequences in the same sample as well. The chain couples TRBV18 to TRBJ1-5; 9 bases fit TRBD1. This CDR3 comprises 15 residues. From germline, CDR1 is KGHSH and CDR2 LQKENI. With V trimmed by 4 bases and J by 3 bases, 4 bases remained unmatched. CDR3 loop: CASSRGQGSNQPQHF. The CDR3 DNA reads TGTGCCAGCTCACGCGGACAGGGGTCCAATCAGCCCCAGCATTTT. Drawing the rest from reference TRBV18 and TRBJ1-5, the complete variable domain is NAGVMQNPRHLVRRRGQEARLRCSPMKGHSHVYWYRQLPEEGLKFMVYLQKENIIDESGMPKERFSAEFPKEGPSILRIQQVVRGDSAAYFCASSRGQGSNQPQHFGDGTRLSIL.

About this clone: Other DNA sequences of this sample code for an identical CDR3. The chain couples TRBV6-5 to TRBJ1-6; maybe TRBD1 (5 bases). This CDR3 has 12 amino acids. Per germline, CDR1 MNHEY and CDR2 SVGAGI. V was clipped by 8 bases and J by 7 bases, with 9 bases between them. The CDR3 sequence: CASQGGNSPLHF. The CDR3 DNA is TGTGCCAGCCAGGGCGGAAATTCACCCCTCCACTTT.

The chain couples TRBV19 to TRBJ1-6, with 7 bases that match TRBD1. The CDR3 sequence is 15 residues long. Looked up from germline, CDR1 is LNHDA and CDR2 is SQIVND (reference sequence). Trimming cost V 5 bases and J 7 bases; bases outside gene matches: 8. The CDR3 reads CASSDSGGFNSPLHF. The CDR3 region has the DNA TGTGCCAGTAGTGACTCAGGGGGTTTCAATTCACCCCTCCACTTT.

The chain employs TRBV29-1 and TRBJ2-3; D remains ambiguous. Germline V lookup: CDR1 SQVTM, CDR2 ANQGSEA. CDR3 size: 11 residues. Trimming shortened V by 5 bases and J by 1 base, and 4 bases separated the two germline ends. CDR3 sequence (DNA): TGCAGCGTTAAAGGCACAGATACGCAGTATTTT. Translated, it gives CSVKGTDTQYF.

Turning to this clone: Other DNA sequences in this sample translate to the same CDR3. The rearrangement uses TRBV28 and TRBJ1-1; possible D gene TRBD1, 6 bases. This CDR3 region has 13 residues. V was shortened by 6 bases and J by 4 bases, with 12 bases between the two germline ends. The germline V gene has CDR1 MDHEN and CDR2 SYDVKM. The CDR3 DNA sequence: TGTGCCAGCAGGGGGGGCCTTGGCACTGAAGCTTTCTTT. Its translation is CASRGGLGTEAFF.

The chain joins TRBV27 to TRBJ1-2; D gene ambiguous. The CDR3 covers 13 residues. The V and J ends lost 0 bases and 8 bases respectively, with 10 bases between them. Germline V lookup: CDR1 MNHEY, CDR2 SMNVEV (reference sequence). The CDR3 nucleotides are TGTGCCAGCAGTTTATCGCTCGGGAGGGGCTACACCTTC. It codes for CASSLSLGRGYTF.

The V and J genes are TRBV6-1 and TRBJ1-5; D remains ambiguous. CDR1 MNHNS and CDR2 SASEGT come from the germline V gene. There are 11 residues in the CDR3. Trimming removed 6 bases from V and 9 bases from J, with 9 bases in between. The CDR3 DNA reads TGTGCCAGCAGGCATTGGGGGCCCCAGCATTTT. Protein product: CASRHWGPQHF.

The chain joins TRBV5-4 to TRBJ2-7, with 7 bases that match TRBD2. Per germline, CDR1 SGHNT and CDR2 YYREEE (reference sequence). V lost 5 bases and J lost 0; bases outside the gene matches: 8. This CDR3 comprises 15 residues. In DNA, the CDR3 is TGTGCCAGCAGTAACGCAGCGGGAAGCTCCTACGAGCAGTACTTC. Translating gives CASSNAAGSSYEQYF.

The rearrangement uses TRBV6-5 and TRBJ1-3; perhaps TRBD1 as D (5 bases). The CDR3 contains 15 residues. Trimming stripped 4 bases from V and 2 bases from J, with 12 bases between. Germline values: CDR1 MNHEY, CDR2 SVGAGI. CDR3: CASSSADIAGNTIYF. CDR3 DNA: TGTGCCAGCAGTTCCGCGGACATAGCTGGAAACACCATATATTTT.